Each of the 8 T cell receptor beta chains below was sequenced from the same sample in a study of T cells in tumors after PD-1 blockade. Sequencing was performed with immunoSEQ multiplex PCR; in TCRdb, only in-frame clones are kept and a portion is missing. Here the sample spans about 15,000 clones, roughly 87% being singletons. The sequencing used PBMCs, collected after anti-PD-1 treatment. Receptor source: a human donor with basal cell carcinoma.

The chain links TRBV28 to TRBJ1-3; D is unresolved. Deletions cut 5 bases from V and 1 base from J, with 12 bases between. The CDR3 has 15 residues. The germline V gene has CDR1 MDHEN and CDR2 SYDVKM. The CDR3 region is CASSPSSISGNTIYF. CDR3 sequence (DNA): TGTGCCAGCAGTCCCTCCAGTATTTCTGGAAACACCATATATTTT.

The chain joins TRBV7-9 to TRBJ1-6, with 9 positions matching TRBD1. V shed 5 bases and J 7 bases; nucleotides not matched to a gene: 15. The CDR3 totals 18 residues. Per the germline V gene, CDR1 is SEHNR and CDR2 is FQNEAQ (reference sequence). For the CDR3, the DNA is TGTGCCAGCAGCCCCAACCCGGGACAGGGAGACCTAAATTCACCCCTCCACTTT. Protein product: CASSPNPGQGDLNSPLHF.

The CDR3 bases are TGTGCCAGCAGTTACTCGGGACAGGACACAGATACGCAGTATTTT. Its protein is CASSYSGQDTDTQYF. V is TRBV6-5 and J is TRBJ2-3; 8 bases map to TRBD1. The ends lost 0 bases at V and 2 bases at J; junction bases unmatched: 1. Per germline, CDR1 MNHEY and CDR2 SVGAGI. The CDR3 has 15 amino acids.

The V gene is TRBV3-1 (or the pseudogene TRBV3-2), the J gene TRBJ1-6; D is unresolved. Germline V gives CDR1 LGHDT, CDR2 YNNKEL (reference sequence). CDR3 length equals 15 residues. Deletions cut 1 base from V and 6 bases from J, with 10 bases between. This CDR3 is CASSQAGSGNSPLHF. CDR3 sequence (DNA): TGTGCCAGCAGCCAAGCGGGCAGTGGTAATTCACCCCTCCACTTT.

The V and J genes are TRBV7-2 and TRBJ1-5; 7 bases line up with TRBD1. The germline V gene encodes CDR1 SGHTA and CDR2 FQGNSA. The CDR3 extends over 16 amino acids. Trimming cost V 2 bases and J 5 bases; bases outside gene matches: 9. The CDR3 region has the DNA TGTGCCAGCAGCTTACCAATGGGGACAGAGTATCAGCCCCAGCATTTT. Translated: CASSLPMGTEYQPQHF.

V is TRBV19 and J is TRBJ1-1, with D possibly TRBD1 on 5 matching bases. The CDR3 length is 13 residues. Germline V gene lookup returns CDR1 LNHDA and CDR2 SQIVND (reference sequence). The V end was cut by 7 bases, the J end by 3 bases, with 12 bases between. CDR3 in amino acids: CASNRPGYTEAFF. In DNA, the CDR3 is TGTGCCAGTAATAGGCCAGGGTACACTGAAGCTTTCTTT. Drawing the rest from reference TRBV19 and TRBJ1-1, the complete variable domain is DGGITQSPKYLFRKEGQNVTLSCEQNLNHDAMYWYRQDPGQGLRLIYYSQIVNDFQKGDIAEGYSVSREKKESFPLTVTSAQKNPTAFYLCASNRPGYTEAFFGQGTRLTVV.

This sequence joins TRBV2 and TRBJ2-7; TRBD2 agrees at 11 bases. Losses at the gene ends were 7 bases for V and 5 bases for J; bases not matched to a gene: 7. Looked up from germline, CDR1 is SNHLY and CDR2 is FYNNEI. The CDR3 has 14 residues. Here the CDR3 DNA reads TGTGCCAGCATGTACCCACTAGCGGGAGACGAGCAGTACTTC. Translating gives CASMYPLAGDEQYF.

This chain joins TRBV7-9 and TRBJ1-1; 12 bases align to TRBD1. The V segment lost 5 bases and the J segment 4 bases; nucleotides outside the gene matches: 8. The CDR3 covers 16 residues. Per germline, CDR1 SEHNR and CDR2 FQNEAQ (reference sequence). CDR3 sequence: CASSLRDRGRTTEAFF. For the CDR3, the DNA is TGTGCCAGCAGCCTCCGGGACAGGGGGCGTACCACTGAAGCTTTCTTT.